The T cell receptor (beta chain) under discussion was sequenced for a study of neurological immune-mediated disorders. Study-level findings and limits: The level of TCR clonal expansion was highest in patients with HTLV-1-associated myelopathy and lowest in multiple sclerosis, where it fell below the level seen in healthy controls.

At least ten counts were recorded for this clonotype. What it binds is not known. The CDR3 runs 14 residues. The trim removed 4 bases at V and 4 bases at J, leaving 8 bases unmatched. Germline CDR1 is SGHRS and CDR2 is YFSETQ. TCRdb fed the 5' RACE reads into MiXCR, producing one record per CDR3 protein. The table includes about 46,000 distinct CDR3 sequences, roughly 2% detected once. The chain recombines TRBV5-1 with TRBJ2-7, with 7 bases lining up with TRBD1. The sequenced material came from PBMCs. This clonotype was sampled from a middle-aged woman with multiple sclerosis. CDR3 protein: CASSIEGGLYEQYF. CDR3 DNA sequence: TGCGCCAGCAGCATAGAAGGGGGCTTGTACGAGCAGTACTTC.